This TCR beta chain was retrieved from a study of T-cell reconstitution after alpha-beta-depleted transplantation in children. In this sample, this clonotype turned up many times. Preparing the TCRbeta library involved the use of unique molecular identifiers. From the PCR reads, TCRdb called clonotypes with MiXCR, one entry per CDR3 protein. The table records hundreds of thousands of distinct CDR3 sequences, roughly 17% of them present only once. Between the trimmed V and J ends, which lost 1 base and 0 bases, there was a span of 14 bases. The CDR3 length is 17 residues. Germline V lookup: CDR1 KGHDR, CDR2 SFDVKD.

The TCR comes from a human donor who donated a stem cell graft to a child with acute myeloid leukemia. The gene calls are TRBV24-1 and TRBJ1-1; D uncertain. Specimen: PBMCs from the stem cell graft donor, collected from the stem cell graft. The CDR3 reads CATSDLVQRDMNTEAFF. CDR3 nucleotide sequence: TGTGCCACCAGTGATTTAGTCCAGAGGGATATGAACACTGAAGCTTTCTTT.